The 6 T cell receptor beta chains presented below share a single source sample, sequenced in a study of early T cells in non-severe SARS-CoV-2 infection. MiXCR was run by TCRdb on the 5' RACE reads, yielding one entry per CDR3 protein. The sample has over 50,000 distinct CDR3 sequences, 10% to 15% seen once. Sample: whole blood. These receptors originate from an adult who was a healthcare worker with PCR-confirmed SARS-CoV-2 infection or an uninfected control (not recorded which).

This clonotype was counted only a few times. The chain links TRBV5-8 to TRBJ2-3, with no clear D. V lost 4 bases to trimming and J lost 3 bases, with 12 bases between them. Germline loops: CDR1 SGHTS, CDR2 YDEGEE. This CDR3 contains 14 residues. The CDR3: CASSLPTETDTQYF. The CDR3 DNA reads TGTGCCAGCAGCCTCCCTACGGAAACAGATACGCAGTATTTT.

The gene calls are TRBV7-6 and TRBJ2-1; 7 bases match TRBD2. Trimming at V came to 4 bases and at J to 4 bases, leaving 7 bases not matched to a gene. Germline V lookup: CDR1 SGHVS, CDR2 FNYEAQ. CDR3 length: 15 amino acids. CDR3 DNA: TGTGCCAGCAGCTCGACACTAGCGTTTTACAATGAGCAGTTCTTC. Its translation: CASSSTLAFYNEQFF.

Many counts were recorded for this clonotype. The rearrangement joins TRBV29-1 to TRBJ1-2; 9 positions match TRBD1. CDR3 size: 16 residues. Germline V gene sequence: CDR1 SQVTM, CDR2 ANQGSEA. V gave up 1 base and J gave up 4 bases; unmatched junction bases: 10. CDR3 region: CSVEGDRVPPGYGYTF. DNA of the CDR3: TGCAGCGTTGAAGGGGACAGGGTCCCTCCGGGCTATGGCTACACCTTC.

This clonotype was seen many times. This rearrangement joins TRBV11-2 to TRBJ2-1, with 7 bases matching TRBD2. CDR1 SGHAT and CDR2 FQNNGV come from the germline V gene. This CDR3 has 16 amino acids. V dropped 0 bases and J dropped 3; count of bases not matched to a gene: 5. The CDR3 is CASSLDPTSLYNEQFF. CDR3 DNA sequence: TGTGCCAGCAGCTTAGATCCGACTAGCCTCTACAATGAGCAGTTCTTC.

This clonotype was observed at least ten times. The chain uses TRBV19 and TRBJ1-4; D is possibly TRBD1 (5 bases). V was clipped by 5 bases and J by 8 bases, with 12 bases between them. The CDR3 totals 13 residues. CDR1 is LNHDA, CDR2 SQIVND, per germline (reference sequence). CDR3 DNA: TGTGCCAGTAGTGCCGGGGCGGAGGAAAAACTGTTTTTT. Its protein product is CASSAGAEEKLFF.

Many counts were recorded for this clonotype. The J gene is TRBJ2-1, the V gene TRBV2, with D perhaps assigned TRBD1 or TRBD2 (5 bases each). The CDR3 length is 13 residues. Germline V CDR1 and CDR2: SNHLY, FYNNEI. V was shortened by 8 bases and J by 9 bases, with 17 bases between the two germline ends. The CDR3 protein is CASGRDGSGEQFF. For the CDR3, the DNA is TGTGCCAGCGGACGGGACGGATCCGGTGAGCAGTTCTTC. Complete variable domain (other parts from reference TRBV2 and TRBJ2-1): EPEVTQTPSHQVTQMGQEVILRCVPISNHLYFYWYRQILGQKVEFLVSFYNNEISEKSEIFDDQFSVERPDGSNFTLKIRSTKLEDSAMYFCASGRDGSGEQFFGPGTRLTVL.